The 8 T cell receptor beta chains below all came from one sample that was sequenced in a study of brain T cells in children with intractable seizures. TCRdb's table, derived via immunoSEQ multiplex PCR, lists solely in-frame clones and lacks some. The profile covers approximately 77,000 clones, with roughly 91% appearing a single time and 1.5% taken by the ten largest. Sample: peripheral blood, taken at surgery. These receptors all come from a boy in the first two years of life with tuberous sclerosis and intractable seizures.

This sequence joins TRBV7-9 and TRBJ2-5; D ambiguous. The CDR3 covers 12 residues. Germline V gives CDR1 SEHNR, CDR2 FQNEAQ (reference sequence). Trimming shortened V by 0 bases and J by 1 base, and 0 bases separated the two germline ends. In nucleotides, the CDR3 is TGTGCCAGCAGCTTAGCCCAAGAGACCCAGTACTTC. As protein: CASSLAQETQYF.

This clone was observed once. This chain joins TRBV4-1 and TRBJ2-5; TRBD2 agrees at 8 bases. The CDR3 has 17 residues. The junction had 14 bases not matched to a gene; V was cut back by 4 bases and J by 4 bases. Germline V gene lookup returns CDR1 MGHRA and CDR2 YSYEKL. CDR3 DNA: TGCGCCAGCAGCCCCCTCGCGCTAGCGGGTTATTTAGAGACCCAGTACTTC. This codes for CASSPLALAGYLETQYF.

The chain is built from TRBV5-6 and TRBJ1-1, with D unclear. Per germline, CDR1 SGHDT and CDR2 YYEEEE. V lost 4 bases and J lost 1, with 14 bases in between. The CDR3 is 15 amino acids. CDR3 bases: TGTGCCAGCAGCCCTTGGGAGGGTGGGAACACTGAAGCTTTCTTT. Encoded protein: CASSPWEGGNTEAFF.

This rearrangement joins TRBV28 to TRBJ2-3; tentatively, D is TRBD2 (5 bases). The germline gives CDR1 MDHEN, CDR2 SYDVKM. The germline V and J ends were trimmed by 2 bases and 1 base, with 10 bases remaining between them. The length of the CDR3 is 15 residues. This CDR3 is CASSLEGSGTDTQYF. The CDR3 DNA follows: TGTGCCAGCAGTTTAGAGGGTAGCGGCACAGATACGCAGTATTTT.

This clone was detected only once. The rearrangement joins TRBV18 to TRBJ2-3; no clear D gene. The CDR3 contains 14 residues. With 2 bases removed from V and 0 bases from J, the gap between germline ends came to 6 bases. Per the germline V gene, CDR1 is KGHSH and CDR2 is LQKENI. The chain's CDR3 is CASSPARSTDTQYF. As DNA, the CDR3 is TGTGCCAGCTCACCAGCCAGAAGCACAGATACGCAGTATTTT.

CDR3 coding DNA: TGTGCCTGGAGTGTATCGACAGGGGATACTGAAGCTTTCTTT. Amino acids: CAWSVSTGDTEAFF. This chain joins TRBV30 and TRBJ1-1, with 8 bases lining up with TRBD1. The germline CDR1 and CDR2 sequences are GTSNPN and SVGIG (reference sequence). Trimming cost V 0 bases and J 5 bases; bases outside gene matches: 5. The CDR3 runs to 14 residues.

With respect to this clone: The sample carries other DNA sequences with the same CDR3. The CDR3 sequence is CASSPNNEQFF. In DNA, the CDR3 is TGTGCCAGCTCACCCAACAATGAGCAGTTCTTC. The chain recombines TRBV18 with TRBJ2-1, with D unclear. The CDR3 contains 11 residues. Trimming left V 3 bases short and J 5 bases short, with 2 bases between. Germline V CDR1 and CDR2: KGHSH, LQKENI.

V usage is TRBV5-4 and J usage is TRBJ2-7; possibly TRBD2 for D (5 bases). There are 15 residues in the CDR3. Germline V gene lookup returns CDR1 SGHNT and CDR2 YYREEE (reference sequence). The V end was cut by 4 bases, the J end by 1 base, with 15 bases between. CDR3 amino acids: CASSRPNGGSYEQYF. The CDR3 region has the DNA TGTGCCAGCAGCCGACCCAACGGAGGATCCTACGAGCAGTACTTC.